The entry below gives a single TCR beta chain sequence along with its context. Looked up from germline, CDR1 is SGHTA and CDR2 is FQGNSA. The length of the CDR3 is 14 residues. V lost 5 bases and J lost 8; bases outside the gene matches: 9. This sample is part of a study of blood T cell repertoires in COVID-19. The overall study: Samples came from the United States, Italy and Spain, spanning acute and convalescent COVID-19. The analysed material was cDNA or gDNA that came from T cells, B-cell-depleted T cells, or PBMCs.

Data came from immunoSEQ multiplex PCR; TCRdb stores just in-frame clones and leaves some out. There are under 250,000 clones in the sample; approximately 90% occur only once, and 11% lies in the top ten. The Seattle patients joined while their infection was active and were tracked longitudinally afterward. The sequencing sample was made of peripheral blood. This TCR derives from a man aged 45-65 years with COVID-19, enrolled during active disease. The chain is built from TRBV7-2 and TRBJ1-2; the match to TRBD1 covers 9 bases. The CDR3 loop reads CASSIRDREAGYTF. The CDR3 nucleotides read TGTGCCAGCAGCATCCGGGACAGGGAGGCGGGCTACACCTTC.